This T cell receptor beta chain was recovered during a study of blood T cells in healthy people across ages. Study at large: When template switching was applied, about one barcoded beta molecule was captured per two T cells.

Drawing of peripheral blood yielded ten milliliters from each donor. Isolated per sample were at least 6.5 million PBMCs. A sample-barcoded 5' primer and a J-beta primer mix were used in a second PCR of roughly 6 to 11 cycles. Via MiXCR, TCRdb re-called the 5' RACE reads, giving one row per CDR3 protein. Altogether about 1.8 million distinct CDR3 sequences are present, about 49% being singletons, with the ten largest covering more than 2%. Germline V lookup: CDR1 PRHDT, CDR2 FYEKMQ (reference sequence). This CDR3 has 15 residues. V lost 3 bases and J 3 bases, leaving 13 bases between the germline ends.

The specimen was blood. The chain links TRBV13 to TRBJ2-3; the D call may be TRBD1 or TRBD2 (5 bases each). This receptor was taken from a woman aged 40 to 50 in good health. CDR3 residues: CASSFLGRETDTQYF. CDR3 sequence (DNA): TGTGCCAGCAGCTTTTTGGGCAGGGAGACAGATACGCAGTATTTT.